The 29 T cell receptor beta chains listed next were all sequenced from one sample in a study of T cells in tuberculosis. Here immunoSEQ multiplex PCR was the method, and the copy in TCRdb shows in-frame clones only, minus some. This table holds tens of thousands of clones, around 96% found once. The specimen was PBMCs. The receptors stem from a donor aged 10-29 years with latent tuberculosis or without tuberculosis infection.

The chain is built from TRBV19 and TRBJ1-6, with 7 bases fitting TRBD1. Looked up from germline, CDR1 is LNHDA and CDR2 is SQIVND (reference sequence). V was clipped by 8 bases and J by 9 bases; unmatched bases: 10. This CDR3 spans 14 amino acids. Here the CDR3 DNA reads TGTGCCAGTGGGGAGTACAGGGGCGGTTCACCCCTCCACTTT. Translating gives CASGEYRGGSPLHF.

The J gene is TRBJ1-5, the V gene TRBV5-1; D may be TRBD1 (5 bases). CDR3 length: 15 amino acids. Germline V gene lookup returns CDR1 SGHRS and CDR2 YFSETQ. Trimming stripped 4 bases from V and 4 bases from J, with 15 bases between. The CDR3 coding sequence is TGCGCCAGCAGCCCGGACCCGGGGGGTAATCAGCCCCAGCATTTT. It translates to CASSPDPGGNQPQHF.

This clone was observed a handful of times. J is TRBJ1-2 and V is TRBV19; the D gene is possibly TRBD1 (6 bases). Germline loops: CDR1 LNHDA, CDR2 SQIVND (reference sequence). The V gene lost 3 bases and the J gene lost 7 bases, with 21 bases spanning the gap. The CDR3 extends over 16 amino acids. CDR3 nucleotides: TGTGCCAGTAGTATGTTACGAGACAGGCGTGATGTTGGCTACACCTTC. Its translation: CASSMLRDRRDVGYTF.

The chain couples TRBV25-1 to TRBJ1-5; 7 bases map to TRBD1. The ends lost 5 bases at V and 3 bases at J; junction bases unmatched: 4. Germline CDR1 and CDR2: MGHDK and SYGVNS. This CDR3 has 14 residues. For the CDR3, the DNA is TGTGCCAGCAGTAATACAGGGGCCAATCAGCCCCAGCATTTT. It encodes CASSNTGANQPQHF.

The V and J genes are TRBV7-9 and TRBJ2-3; the match to TRBD2 covers 16 bases. This CDR3 comprises 18 residues. With 5 bases clipped from V and 2 bases from J, the junction kept 7 bases outside the gene matches. Per the germline V gene, CDR1 is SEHNR and CDR2 is FQNEAQ (reference sequence). This chain's CDR3 is CASSQPGTSGGDTDTQYF. CDR3 DNA sequence: TGTGCCAGCAGCCAGCCCGGGACTAGCGGGGGGGACACAGATACGCAGTATTTT.

This clone was picked up one time. The chain has TRBV5-1 and TRBJ2-3, with 15 bases that match TRBD2. The J segment lost 0 bases and the V segment lost 3 bases, leaving 5 bases of the junction unmatched. The germline V gene has CDR1 SGHRS and CDR2 YFSETQ. The CDR3 loop spans 18 amino acids. CDR3 in DNA: TGCGCCAGCAGCTCGGGACTAGCGGGGGGTACTAGCACAGATACGCAGTATTTT. Translating gives CASSSGLAGGTSTDTQYF.

This clone was recorded once. The CDR3 loop reads CASSPNSNRVSYEQYF. CDR3 DNA: TGTGCCAGCTCGCCGAACTCTAACCGGGTTTCTTACGAGCAGTACTTC. The rearrangement links TRBV18 to TRBJ2-7; D gene ambiguous. The CDR3 is 16 amino acids. The germline V gene encodes CDR1 KGHSH and CDR2 LQKENI. V was clipped by 6 bases and J by 4 bases, with 22 bases between them. The full variable domain, with the rest looked up from reference TRBV18 and TRBJ2-7, is NAGVMQNPRHLVRRRGQEARLRCSPMKGHSHVYWYRQLPEEGLKFMVYLQKENIIDESGMPKERFSAEFPKEGPSILRIQQVVRGDSAAYFCASSPNSNRVSYEQYFGPGTRLTVT.

The chain joins TRBV7-9 to TRBJ1-4; D not resolved. With 4 bases removed from V and 4 bases from J, the gap between germline ends came to 7 bases. The CDR3 spans 13 residues. The germline CDR1 and CDR2 sequences are SEHNR and FQNEAQ (reference sequence). The CDR3 DNA is TGTGCCAGCAGCTACAGTTATAATGAAAAACTGTTTTTT. It encodes CASSYSYNEKLFF.

This chain links TRBV27 with TRBJ1-4, with a possible D match to TRBD1 (5 bases). Trimming stripped 3 bases from V and 4 bases from J, with 18 bases between. Germline V gene sequence: CDR1 MNHEY, CDR2 SMNVEV (reference sequence). This CDR3 region has 17 residues. DNA of the CDR3: TGTGCCAGCAGTTTGAAGGGGCGCGGGATAAGTAATGAAAAACTGTTTTTT. It specifies CASSLKGRGISNEKLFF.

The rearrangement links TRBV2 to TRBJ2-1; 7 bases line up with TRBD1. Trimming took 4 bases from V and 7 from J; bases not matched to a gene: 13. The CDR3 has 16 amino acids. Per the germline V gene, CDR1 is SNHLY and CDR2 is FYNNEI. The chain's CDR3 is CASSVVTGRRSNEQFF. The CDR3 DNA sequence: TGTGCCAGCAGTGTCGTGACAGGGAGAAGGTCAAATGAGCAGTTCTTC.

The chain combines TRBV10-3 with TRBJ1-2, with no clear D. The CDR3 loop spans 13 amino acids. V shed 5 bases and J shed 2 bases, with 9 bases lying between them. Per germline, CDR1 ENHRY and CDR2 SYGVKD. The CDR3 bases are TGTGCCATCAGTCCAGACAAGAACTATGGCTACACCTTC. Amino acids: CAISPDKNYGYTF.

This chain joins TRBV5-1 and TRBJ2-1, with TRBD1 identical over 8 bases. Germline V gene data show CDR1 as SGHRS and CDR2 as YFSETQ. Germline trimming cut 4 bases from V and 5 bases from J; bases unmatched to any gene: 17. CDR3 size: 18 residues. In DNA, the CDR3 is TGCGCCAGCAGCCCGGGACCCATACAGGGGGTGCCCCACAATGAGCAGTTCTTC. This sequence encodes CASSPGPIQGVPHNEQFF.

The chain combines TRBV4-2 with TRBJ2-7, with 8 bases matching TRBD2. Germline CDR1 LGHNA, CDR2 YNFKEQ. The CDR3 consists of 16 residues. V lost 0 bases, J lost 6 bases, and 10 bases stayed unmatched. CDR3 protein: CASSQDPAGGPSEQYF. CDR3 in DNA: TGTGCCAGCAGCCAAGATCCGGCGGGGGGACCAAGCGAGCAGTACTTC.

In DNA, the CDR3 is TGTGCCAGCAGCAAAGGACAGGGGATAAATGAGCAGTTCTTC. As protein: CASSKGQGINEQFF. The chain couples TRBV21-1 to TRBJ2-1; the tabulated D call, TRBD1, remains unverified against the DNA. TRBV21-1 is a pseudogene locus. The CDR3 totals 14 residues.

This clone was seen once. V gene TRBV19 combines with J gene TRBJ2-3, with TRBD2 matching 9 bases. This CDR3 has 15 residues. Trimming at V came to 3 bases and at J to 1 base, leaving 2 bases not matched to a gene. Germline V gene sequence: CDR1 LNHDA, CDR2 SQIVND (reference sequence). The CDR3 is CASSIASGGTDTQYF. Here the CDR3 DNA reads TGTGCCAGTAGTATCGCTAGCGGGGGCACAGATACGCAGTATTTT.

V is TRBV6-6 and J is TRBJ1-2; possibly TRBD1 for D (6 bases). The CDR3 length is 15 residues. The V end was cut by 10 bases, the J end by 5 bases, with 23 bases between. The germline V gene encodes CDR1 MNHNY and CDR2 SVGAGI (reference sequence). CDR3 DNA: TGTGCCATCCCGGGACATCCGACTCAACCGTATGGCTACACCTTC. It is translated as CAIPGHPTQPYGYTF.

This chain links TRBV6-6 with TRBJ2-2; D call uncertain. Per germline, CDR1 MNHNY and CDR2 SVGAGI (reference sequence). Deletions cut 8 bases from V and 3 bases from J, with 13 bases between. CDR3 length equals 14 residues. Here the CDR3 DNA reads TGTGCCAGCCATCTTCCTCGGGACACCGGGGAGCTGTTTTTT. Translating gives CASHLPRDTGELFF.

The chain has TRBV25-1 and TRBJ2-1; 9 bases are shared with TRBD1. Germline trimming cut 3 bases from V and 6 bases from J; bases unmatched to any gene: 9. This CDR3 has 16 residues. Germline lookup yields CDR1 MGHDK and CDR2 SYGVNS. The CDR3 nucleotides read TGTGCCAGCAGTGACCGAGGGACAGGGCTTTCCAATGAGCAGTTCTTC. This gives the protein CASSDRGTGLSNEQFF.

V gene TRBV30 combines with J gene TRBJ1-2; D is perhaps TRBD1 (6 bases). The germline CDR1 and CDR2 sequences are GTSNPN and SVGIG (reference sequence). The CDR3 extends over 15 amino acids. The V end was cut by 2 bases, the J end by 4 bases, with 17 bases between. The CDR3 protein is CAWSSTGNTRYGYTF. DNA for the CDR3: TGTGCCTGGAGTTCAACAGGGAATACTCGCTATGGCTACACCTTC.

The chain combines TRBV20-1 with TRBJ1-2, with D perhaps matching TRBD1 (6 bases). V gave up 7 bases and J gave up 1 base, with 7 bases separating them. The CDR3 is 11 amino acids. Per the germline V gene, CDR1 is DFQATT and CDR2 is SNEGSKA (reference sequence). The CDR3 sequence: CSEGGNYGYTF. The CDR3 DNA follows: TGCAGTGAAGGGGGTAACTATGGCTACACCTTC.

About this clone: This specimen includes other DNA sequences encoding the same CDR3. The CDR3 spells CASSPTGVYEQYF. CDR3 coding DNA: TGTGCCAGTAGCCCGACAGGGGTCTACGAGCAGTACTTC. The V and J genes are TRBV19 and TRBJ2-7, with 8 bases identical to TRBD1. With V trimmed by 6 bases and J by 3 bases, 4 bases remained unmatched. The CDR3 has 13 residues. Germline V gives CDR1 LNHDA, CDR2 SQIVND (reference sequence).

This sequence joins TRBV15 and TRBJ2-2; D may be TRBD1 (5 bases). V lost 2 bases to trimming and J lost 2 bases, with 12 bases between them. Germline assignment: CDR1 LNHNV and CDR2 YYDKDF (reference sequence). The CDR3 extends over 16 amino acids. CDR3 in amino acids: CATSRWTQINTGELFF. CDR3 sequence (DNA): TGTGCCACCAGCAGATGGACACAGATCAACACCGGGGAGCTGTTTTTT.

CDR3 region: CASSLIARDTQYF. In DNA, the CDR3 is TGCGCCAGCAGCTTGATAGCCCGGGATACGCAGTATTTT. The chain has TRBV5-1 and TRBJ2-3; D ambiguous. Looked up from germline, CDR1 is SGHRS and CDR2 is YFSETQ. Deletions cut 1 base from V and 6 bases from J, with 9 bases between. The CDR3 extends over 13 amino acids.

The chain has TRBV5-1 and TRBJ1-1; D might be TRBD1 (6 bases). Germline CDR1 SGHRS, CDR2 YFSETQ. V was trimmed by 1 base and J by 3 bases, leaving 13 bases between them. The CDR3 is 15 residues long. CDR3 loop: CASSLFLPGDTEAFF. CDR3 DNA sequence: TGCGCCAGCAGCTTGTTCTTACCAGGGGACACTGAAGCTTTCTTT.

The chain carries TRBV19 and TRBJ1-1, with D possibly matching TRBD1 (6 bases). V lost 3 bases and J 3 bases, leaving 14 bases between the germline ends. CDR1 LNHDA and CDR2 SQIVND come from the germline V gene (reference sequence). The CDR3 has 15 amino acids. CDR3: CASSITTGLDTEAFF. The CDR3 nucleotides are TGTGCCAGTAGTATTACTACAGGGCTGGACACTGAAGCTTTCTTT.

J is TRBJ1-1 and V is TRBV18; D is unresolved. The CDR3 is 13 residues long. From germline, CDR1 is KGHSH and CDR2 LQKENI. V dropped 2 bases and J dropped 7 bases, with 11 bases sitting between them. The CDR3 is CASSPSITDEAFF. The CDR3 nucleotides are TGTGCCAGCTCACCATCTATTACAGATGAAGCTTTCTTT.

The chain recombines TRBV11-2 with TRBJ1-1; 10 bases map to TRBD1. The ends lost 4 bases at V and 4 bases at J; junction bases unmatched: 15. The length of the CDR3 is 18 residues. CDR1 and CDR2 from the germline V gene are SGHAT and FQNNGV. This chain's CDR3 is CASSSSTGGVGSSTEAFF. The CDR3 bases are TGTGCCAGCAGCTCGTCGACAGGGGGCGTGGGATCAAGCACTGAAGCTTTCTTT.

V and J are TRBV4-2 and TRBJ2-7, with 12 bases lining up with TRBD2. J was trimmed by 4 bases and V by 0 bases; bases with no gene match: 1. Germline CDR1 and CDR2: LGHNA and YNFKEQ. This CDR3 is 15 amino acids long. CDR3 sequence (DNA): TGTGCCAGCAGCCAAGAGGGGACTAGCGGGTACGAGCAGTACTTC. It codes for CASSQEGTSGYEQYF.

The chain is built from TRBV10-2 and TRBJ2-1, with 9 bases matching TRBD1. The CDR3 is 15 residues long. The V segment lost 6 bases and the J segment 3 bases; nucleotides outside the gene matches: 6. The V gene's germline CDR1 is WSHSY and CDR2 SAAADI. The CDR3 DNA reads as TGCGCCAGCAGCCAACCGGGACAGGGCTACAATGAGCAGTTCTTC. Protein sequence: CASSQPGQGYNEQFF.